This TCR beta chain was profiled in a study of post-analysis software for immune sequencing data. Study-level points and caveats: About 5 TRBV segments occurring more often in patients than controls included TRBV5-6, TRBV5-1 and TRBV20-1.

A remark on this clonotype: The antigen is undetermined.

Built from TCR beta cDNA, the libraries had unique molecular identifiers in them. TCRdb re-called the PCR reads with MiXCR, one entry per CDR3 protein. This sample has fewer than 900,000 distinct CDR3 sequences, with 46% found just once. Germline CDR1 and CDR2: LGHDT and YNNKEL (reference sequence). This CDR3 is built from 12 residues. V was shortened by 1 base and J by 8 bases, with 9 bases between the two germline ends. The genes are TRBV3-1 and TRBJ2-7; no clear D. This sequence was found in a girl between 5 and 17 years old with multiple sclerosis. The sequencing sample was made of blood. The CDR3 sequence: CASSQGRRQQYF. The DNA for the CDR3 is TGTGCCAGCAGCCAAGGCAGGCGGCAGCAGTACTTC.